These 20 T cell receptor beta chains share one sample of origin, sequenced in a study of T cells after yellow fever vaccination. TCRdb processed the 5' RACE reads anew with MiXCR; each CDR3 protein has one entry. The sample shows 250,000 to 300,000 distinct CDR3 sequences, roughly 5.2% of them seen only once. The sample consisted of CD4+ T cells sorted from PBMCs, taken on the day of the yellow fever booster vaccination. The receptors derive from a man between 18 and 29 years old who received the YFV17D yellow fever vaccine.

The table lists this clonotype with a few counts. The chain carries TRBV5-4 and TRBJ1-4; D possibly corresponds to TRBD1 (5 bases). The CDR3 has 16 residues. Germline V gene data show CDR1 as SGHNT and CDR2 as YYREEE (reference sequence). Trimming removed 0 bases at V and 6 bases at J, with 15 bases between. The CDR3 reads CASSLARGPGDEKLFF. CDR3 nucleotide sequence: TGTGCCAGCAGCTTGGCCCGGGGTCCGGGGGATGAAAAACTGTTTTTT. Based on the CDR3 plus reference TRBV5-4 and TRBJ1-4, the full variable domain is ETGVTQSPTHLIKTRGQQVTLRCSSQSGHNTVSWYQQALGQGPQFIFQYYREEENGRGNFPPRFSGLQFPNYSSELNVNALELDDSALYLCASSLARGPGDEKLFFGSGTQLSVL.

The rearrangement uses TRBV11-3 and TRBJ2-5; D remains unclear. CDR1 is SGHNT, CDR2 YENEEA, per germline. Trimming took off 6 bases at V and 3 bases at J, with 11 bases between the two ends. The CDR3 consists of 13 residues. In DNA form, the CDR3 reads TGTGCCAGCAGAGCTACCGGAGAAGAGACCCAGTACTTC. It yields the protein CASRATGEETQYF.

This clonotype has more than one count but fewer than ten. V is TRBV29-1 and J is TRBJ2-5, with 12 bases aligning to TRBD2. Germline trimming cut 6 bases from V and 5 bases from J; bases unmatched to any gene: 13. From germline, CDR1 is SQVTM and CDR2 ANQGSEA. The CDR3 has 16 amino acids. This CDR3 reads CSVSQTSGGQGETQYF. The DNA for the CDR3 is TGCAGCGTCTCCCAGACTAGCGGGGGCCAGGGGGAGACCCAGTACTTC.

This clonotype was counted many times. J is TRBJ2-3 and V is TRBV10-3; TRBD2 matches at 9 bases. The germline gives CDR1 ENHRY, CDR2 SYGVKD. The CDR3 is 19 residues long. V lost 0 bases, J lost 0 bases, and 10 bases stayed unmatched. The CDR3: CAISESRVAGVPSTDTQYF. CDR3 nucleotide sequence: TGTGCCATCAGTGAGTCGAGGGTAGCGGGGGTTCCTAGCACAGATACGCAGTATTTT.

This chain uses TRBV6-5 with TRBJ2-3, with 10 bases lining up with TRBD2. The CDR3 loop spans 18 amino acids. Looked up from germline, CDR1 is MNHEY and CDR2 is SVGAGI. J was trimmed by 4 bases and V by 6 bases; bases with no gene match: 16. CDR3 sequence reads: CASSPGPASGGSADTQYF. CDR3 nucleotide sequence: TGTGCCAGCAGCCCCGGCCCAGCTAGCGGGGGTTCGGCAGATACGCAGTATTTT.

In this sample, this clonotype turned up many times. V and J are TRBV15 and TRBJ2-2, with D unresolved. With 3 bases removed from V and 5 bases from J, the gap between germline ends came to 7 bases. The CDR3 contains 13 residues. The germline gives CDR1 LNHNV, CDR2 YYDKDF (reference sequence). The CDR3 DNA is TGTGCCACCAGCAGTTCTGGGACCGGGGAGCTGTTTTTT. Its translation: CATSSSGTGELFF.

Many counts were recorded for this clonotype. The gene calls are TRBV7-3 and TRBJ1-4, with no clear D. CDR1 is SGHTA and CDR2 is FQGTGA in the germline V gene. The CDR3 sequence is 11 residues long. V was cut by 9 bases and J by 4 bases, with 6 bases left in between. CDR3 in DNA: TGTGCCAGGACGCATAATGAAAAACTGTTTTTT. This encodes CARTHNEKLFF. Supplemented by reference TRBV7-3 and TRBJ1-4, the full variable domain reads GAGVSQTPSNKVTEKGKYVELRCDPISGHTALYWYRQSLGQGPEFLIYFQGTGAADDSGLPNDRFFAVRPEGSVSTLKIQRTERGDSAVYLCARTHNEKLFFGSGTQLSVL.

This clonotype was recorded many times. This chain links TRBV7-2 with TRBJ2-4; D is possibly TRBD1 (5 bases). The ends were cut back, 2 bases at V and 6 bases at J, with 8 bases in the middle. The length of the CDR3 is 13 residues. Germline assignment: CDR1 SGHTA and CDR2 FQGNSA. Here the CDR3 DNA reads TGTGCCAGCAGCTTACAGGGTGGAAACATTCAGTACTTC. It encodes CASSLQGGNIQYF.

This rearrangement joins TRBV6-5 to TRBJ2-7, with D perhaps matching TRBD1 (6 bases). With 3 bases removed from V and 2 bases from J, the gap between germline ends came to 8 bases. The CDR3 is made up of 13 amino acids. Germline V gene data show CDR1 as MNHEY and CDR2 as SVGAGI. The CDR3 region is CASSYQGPYEQYF. Here the CDR3 DNA reads TGTGCCAGCAGTTATCAGGGGCCCTACGAGCAGTACTTC.

This clonotype was seen many times. The genes are TRBV4-3 and TRBJ2-2; D gene ambiguous. Looked up from germline, CDR1 is LGHNA and CDR2 is YSLEER. Trimming pared 0 bases from V and 0 bases from J, leaving 5 bases between. The CDR3 spans 15 residues. The CDR3 region has the DNA TGCGCCAGCAGCCAAGATGCGGCGAACACCGGGGAGCTGTTTTTT. It codes for CASSQDAANTGELFF.

This clonotype has more than one count but fewer than ten. The chain recombines TRBV2 with TRBJ1-1; tentatively, D is TRBD1 (5 bases). The ends were cut back, 8 bases at V and 3 bases at J, with 16 bases in the middle. From germline, CDR1 is SNHLY and CDR2 FYNNEI. The CDR3 is 14 residues long. CDR3 nucleotide sequence: TGTGCCAGCGGAGCTTCTCCAGGGTACACTGAAGCTTTCTTT. Protein: CASGASPGYTEAFF.

This clonotype was counted ten times or more. The gene calls are TRBV20-1 and TRBJ1-5; D gene uncertain. Trimming stripped 4 bases from V and 6 bases from J, with 19 bases between. This CDR3 comprises 15 residues. CDR1 is DFQATT and CDR2 is SNEGSKA in the germline V gene (reference sequence). The CDR3 nucleotides read TGCAGTGCTACCGGAGTGTTCCTGGGAGCTCAGCCCCAGCATTTT. Translation gives CSATGVFLGAQPQHF.

This clonotype came up many times. The genes are TRBV7-3 and TRBJ1-2, with D possibly being TRBD1 (5 bases). The V gene lost 5 bases and the J gene lost 0 bases, with 16 bases spanning the gap. The CDR3 length is 16 residues. Germline V gene data show CDR1 as SGHTA and CDR2 as FQGTGA. CDR3 protein: CASSPYRQTANYGYTF. The CDR3 DNA reads TGTGCCAGCAGCCCATACAGACAGACCGCTAACTATGGCTACACCTTC.

The J gene is TRBJ2-7, the V gene TRBV18; no clear D. Trimming removed 5 bases from V and 3 bases from J, with 8 bases in between. The CDR3 has 12 residues. From germline, CDR1 is KGHSH and CDR2 LQKENI. CDR3 protein: CASSTDFYEQYF. The CDR3 coding sequence is TGTGCCAGCTCAACCGACTTCTACGAGCAGTACTTC.

In its sample, this clonotype was seen many times. This rearrangement joins TRBV7-9 to TRBJ1-5, with a possible D match to TRBD1 (6 bases). Deletions cut 5 bases from V and 9 bases from J, with 14 bases between. Germline assignment: CDR1 SEHNR and CDR2 FQNEAQ (reference sequence). CDR3 size: 13 residues. Here the CDR3 reads CASSRDIEGPQHF. In DNA form, the CDR3 reads TGTGCCAGCAGCCGGGACATTGAGGGGCCCCAGCATTTT.

This clonotype has a handful of counts. The chain links TRBV5-1 to TRBJ1-6; tentative D call: TRBD1 (6 bases). V was clipped by 7 bases and J by 8 bases, with 16 bases between them. Germline V CDR1 and CDR2: SGHRS, YFSETQ. The CDR3 spans 14 residues. Here the CDR3 DNA reads TGCGCCAGCGGCCAGGGACACGCCGATTCACCCCTCCACTTT. Its protein product is CASGQGHADSPLHF.

This clonotype has only a few counts. The J gene is TRBJ2-1, the V gene TRBV29-1; 7 nucleotides agree with TRBD1. The germline V gene encodes CDR1 SQVTM and CDR2 ANQGSEA. The CDR3 consists of 12 residues. V lost 4 bases and J lost 6; bases outside the gene matches: 3. This CDR3 reads CSVGNRGNEQFF. CDR3 DNA sequence: TGCAGCGTTGGAAACAGGGGCAATGAGCAGTTCTTC.

This clonotype was counted only a few times. The V and J genes are TRBV20-1 and TRBJ2-7, with D maybe TRBD2 (5 bases). The germline V gene has CDR1 DFQATT and CDR2 SNEGSKA (reference sequence). This CDR3 contains 11 residues. Deletions cut 5 bases from V and 7 bases from J, with 12 bases between. CDR3 loop: CSAGEMREQYF. As DNA, the CDR3 is TGCAGTGCTGGGGAGATGAGGGAGCAGTACTTC.

This clonotype was detected a few times. The rearrangement uses TRBV27 and TRBJ1-6; D perhaps matches TRBD1 (5 bases). Germline V gives CDR1 MNHEY, CDR2 SMNVEV (reference sequence). CDR3 size: 13 residues. V dropped 6 bases and J dropped 8 bases, with 11 bases sitting between them. CDR3 region: CASRSGTDSPLHF. The CDR3 region has the DNA TGTGCCAGCAGGTCAGGGACGGATTCACCCCTCCACTTT.

Only a few counts were recorded for this clonotype. The chain has TRBV20-1 and TRBJ1-5, with D tentatively TRBD1 (6 bases). V was pared by 5 bases and J by 7 bases, with 9 bases between. Germline V gene sequence: CDR1 DFQATT, CDR2 SNEGSKA (reference sequence). This CDR3 contains 11 residues. CDR3 sequence: CSAAGQQPQHF. The CDR3 DNA reads TGCAGTGCTGCGGGACAACAGCCCCAGCATTTT.